The clone carrying this T cell receptor beta chain has a count of ten or more. The data belong to a study of spatial heterogeneity in lung cancer. Overall study: Available PBMC from follow-up, collected a median of around two years after resection, underwent sequencing. There were, on average, more than eight raw-read appearances for each unique TCR and UMI combination. Detection consistently yielded more beta chains than alpha chains.

Time point described: blood at routine non-recurrence follow-up after resection. Unsorted samples of tumor, nontumor lung or frozen PBMC had their whole RNA sequenced. Every molecule of TCR cDNA had its own unique molecular identifier. TCRdb reanalysed the 5' RACE reads using MiXCR and keeps one entry per CDR3 protein. The sample contains around 110,000 distinct CDR3 sequences, about 12% of which appear only once. Trimming cost V 4 bases and J 7 bases; bases outside gene matches: 6. Germline V gives CDR1 ENHRY, CDR2 SYGVKD. The CDR3 extends over 14 amino acids. The sample was PBMCs, taken at follow-up. The chain joins TRBV10-3 to TRBJ2-2; 7 bases agree with TRBD2. This receptor was taken from a male donor with early-stage non-small cell lung cancer. The CDR3 reads CAISAGTTSGELFF. Here the CDR3 DNA reads TGTGCCATCAGTGCCGGGACTACGAGCGGGGAGCTGTTTTTT.